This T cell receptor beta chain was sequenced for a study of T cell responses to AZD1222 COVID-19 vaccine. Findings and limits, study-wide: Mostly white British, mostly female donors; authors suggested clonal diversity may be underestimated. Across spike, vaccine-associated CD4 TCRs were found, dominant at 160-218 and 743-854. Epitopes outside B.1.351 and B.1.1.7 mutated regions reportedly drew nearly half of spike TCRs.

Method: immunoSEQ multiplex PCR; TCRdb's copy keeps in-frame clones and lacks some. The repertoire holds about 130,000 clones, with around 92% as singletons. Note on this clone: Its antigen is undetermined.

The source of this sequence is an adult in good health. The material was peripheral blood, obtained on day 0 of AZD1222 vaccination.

Here the CDR3 reads CASKDRVYEQFF. Written as DNA, the CDR3 is TGTGCCAGCAAGGACAGGGTCTATGAGCAGTTCTTC. V is TRBV6-5 and J is TRBJ2-1; 8 bases line up with TRBD1. The CDR3 covers 12 residues. V lost 7 bases, J lost 8 bases, and 4 bases stayed unmatched. Germline CDR1 and CDR2: MNHEY and SVGAGI.